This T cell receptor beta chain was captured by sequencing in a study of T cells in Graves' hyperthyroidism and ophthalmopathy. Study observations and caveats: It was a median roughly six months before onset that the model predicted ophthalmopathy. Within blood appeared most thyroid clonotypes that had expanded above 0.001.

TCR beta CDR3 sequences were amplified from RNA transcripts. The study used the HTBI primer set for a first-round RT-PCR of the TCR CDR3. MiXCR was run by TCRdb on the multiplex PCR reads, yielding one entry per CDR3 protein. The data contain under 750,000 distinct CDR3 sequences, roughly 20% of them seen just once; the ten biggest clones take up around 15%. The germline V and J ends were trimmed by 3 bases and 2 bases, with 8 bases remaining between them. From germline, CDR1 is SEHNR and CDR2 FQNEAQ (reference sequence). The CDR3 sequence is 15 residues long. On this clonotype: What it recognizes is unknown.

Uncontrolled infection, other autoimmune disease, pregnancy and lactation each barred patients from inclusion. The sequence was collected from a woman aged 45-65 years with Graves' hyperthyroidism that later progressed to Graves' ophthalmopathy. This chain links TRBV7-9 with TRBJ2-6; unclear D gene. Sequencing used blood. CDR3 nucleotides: TGTGCCAGCAGCTTTAGTTCCCCTGGGGCCAACGTCCTGACTTTC. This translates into CASSFSSPGANVLTF.